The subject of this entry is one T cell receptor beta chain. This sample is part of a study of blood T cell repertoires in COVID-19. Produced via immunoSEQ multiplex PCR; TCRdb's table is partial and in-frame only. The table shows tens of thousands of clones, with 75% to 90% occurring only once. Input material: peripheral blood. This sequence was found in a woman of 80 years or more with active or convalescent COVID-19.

CDR3 region: CASNTQGAGGADTQYF. The CDR3 nucleotides read TGTGCCAGCAACACTCAAGGGGCGGGAGGGGCGGATACGCAGTATTTT. The rearrangement uses TRBV28 and TRBJ2-3, with 9 bases that match TRBD2. CDR3 length: 16 amino acids. The ends lost 7 bases at V and 6 bases at J; junction bases unmatched: 14. Germline values: CDR1 MDHEN, CDR2 SYDVKM. Using reference TRBV28 and TRBJ2-3 for the parts outside the CDR3, the full variable domain is DVKVTQSSRYLVKRTGEKVFLECVQDMDHENMFWYRQDPGLGLRLIYFSYDVKMKEKGDIPEGYSVSREKKERFSLILESASTNQTSMYLCASNTQGAGGADTQYFGPGTRLTVL.